These 4 T cell receptor beta chains were sequenced from one sample in a study of beta chain features in type 1 diabetes. Study-level results: TCRB CDR3s were moderately but significantly shorter in Type 1 diabetes patients in all four CD4+ subsets.

cDNA synthesis used the whole RNA isolate, giving expressed TCRB sequences. Libraries were prepared by immunoSEQ multiplex PCR; TCRdb keeps only in-frame clonotypes and omits some of them. The repertoire holds over 150,000 clones, with approximately 8.4% as singletons. These receptors' antigens are unknown. Source material: central memory CD4+ T cells from blood. These receptors all come from a man between 18 and 29 years old with type 1 diabetes.

This clone has more than one count but fewer than ten. The chain employs TRBV9 and TRBJ1-2, with TRBD1 as a possible D gene (6 bases). V was trimmed by 3 bases and J by 5 bases, leaving 11 bases between them. The CDR3 contains 13 residues. Looked up from germline, CDR1 is SGDLS and CDR2 is YYNGEE. CDR3 DNA sequence: TGTGCCAGCAGCGCACAGACAGGTTATGGCTACACCTTC. As protein: CASSAQTGYGYTF.

V and J are TRBV2 and TRBJ1-2, with D hard to call. Trimming removed 6 bases at V and 0 bases at J, with 14 bases between. The V gene's germline CDR1 is SNHLY and CDR2 FYNNEI. The CDR3 contains 15 residues. The CDR3 DNA reads as TGTGCCAGCAGGCTCCGGGATTCAGCTAACTATGGCTACACCTTC. This codes for CASRLRDSANYGYTF. Full variable domain (remainder filled in from reference TRBV2 and TRBJ1-2): EPEVTQTPSHQVTQMGQEVILRCVPISNHLYFYWYRQILGQKVEFLVSFYNNEISEKSEIFDDQFSVERPDGSNFTLKIRSTKLEDSAMYFCASRLRDSANYGYTFGSGTRLTVV.

The genes are TRBV6-6 and TRBJ1-2, with a possible D match to TRBD1 (6 bases). The CDR3 is 13 residues long. Trimming took 10 bases from V and 4 from J, leaving 16 bases between them. Per the germline V gene, CDR1 is MNHNY and CDR2 is SVGAGI (reference sequence). The CDR3 loop reads CAISQGIGYGYTF. The CDR3 nucleotides are TGTGCCATATCACAGGGAATAGGCTATGGCTACACCTTC.

This clone appeared a few times. The chain joins TRBV20-1 to TRBJ2-1, with D possibly being TRBD1 (7 bases). CDR1 is DFQATT, CDR2 SNEGSKA, per germline (reference sequence). This CDR3 region has 11 residues. Here the CDR3 DNA reads TGCACCGGGGGACAGCACAATGAGCAGTTCTTC. Its protein is CTGGQHNEQFF.